The 20 T cell receptor beta chains given below trace back to one sample, sequenced in a study of blood T cell repertoires in COVID-19. Profiling relied on immunoSEQ multiplex PCR, and the TCRdb table lists in-frame clones only, not all of them. There are around 190,000 clones in the sample; about 84% occur only once, and approximately 7.3% lies in the top ten. Input material: peripheral blood. The receptors shown here come from a human donor in a cohort sampled during active COVID-19.

The V gene is TRBV19, the J gene TRBJ1-1; tentatively, D is TRBD1 (5 bases). Trimming left V 1 base short and J 0 bases short, with 18 bases between. This CDR3 contains 18 residues. Germline CDR1 and CDR2: LNHDA and SQIVND (reference sequence). The CDR3 bases are TGTGCCAGTAGTATAGGTGTGGAAAGGGGCCTCATGAACACTGAAGCTTTCTTT. It translates to CASSIGVERGLMNTEAFF. Complete variable domain (other parts from reference TRBV19 and TRBJ1-1): DGGITQSPKYLFRKEGQNVTLSCEQNLNHDAMYWYRQDPGQGLRLIYYSQIVNDFQKGDIAEGYSVSREKKESFPLTVTSAQKNPTAFYLCASSIGVERGLMNTEAFFGQGTRLTVV.

The chain has TRBV10-3 and TRBJ2-2; TRBD1 matches 7 bases. V trimming: 11 bases; J trimming: 2 bases; junction bases outside the gene matches: 5. The V gene's germline CDR1 is ENHRY and CDR2 SYGVKD. This CDR3 region has 13 residues. The CDR3 DNA sequence: TGTGCCCTCGGGACAGAAAACACCGGGGAGCTGTTTTTT. This codes for CALGTENTGELFF.

J is TRBJ2-3 and V is TRBV3-1 (or the pseudogene TRBV3-2); D unresolved. V dropped 5 bases and J dropped 2 bases, with 14 bases sitting between them. CDR1 is LGHDT, CDR2 YNNKEL, per germline (reference sequence). The length of the CDR3 is 15 residues. The CDR3 spells CASSEAPRATDTQYF. DNA of the CDR3: TGTGCCAGCAGCGAGGCCCCCAGAGCCACAGATACGCAGTATTTT.

The rearrangement uses TRBV5-1 and TRBJ2-7, with D possibly being TRBD2 (5 bases). Trimming took off 4 bases at V and 2 bases at J, with 16 bases between the two ends. CDR1 is SGHRS and CDR2 is YFSETQ in the germline V gene. The CDR3 covers 15 residues. DNA for the CDR3: TGCGCCAGCAGCCCCCAGAGCGGCGCCGCCTACGAGCAGTACTTC. Translation: CASSPQSGAAYEQYF.

The rearrangement joins TRBV5-1 to TRBJ2-7; D perhaps matches TRBD1 (5 bases). V lost 0 bases to trimming and J lost 4 bases, with 17 bases between them. Germline-derived CDR1 and CDR2 are SGHRS and YFSETQ. The length of the CDR3 is 16 residues. CDR3 sequence: CASSLDDSPDNYEQYF. The CDR3 bases are TGCGCCAGCAGCTTGGATGACAGCCCAGACAATTACGAGCAGTACTTC.

The rearrangement joins TRBV30 to TRBJ2-7; TRBD2 is a possible D gene (5 bases). Germline V gene sequence: CDR1 GTSNPN, CDR2 SVGIG (reference sequence). This CDR3 is 13 amino acids long. With 0 bases removed from V and 0 bases from J, the gap between germline ends came to 6 bases. Written as DNA, the CDR3 is TGTGCCTGGAGTGTGGCGGGCTCCTACGAGCAGTACTTC. It encodes CAWSVAGSYEQYF. The full variable domain, in which reference TRBV30 and TRBJ2-7 provide the parts outside the CDR3, is SQTIHQWPATLVQPVGSPLSLECTVEGTSNPNLYWYRQAAGRGLQLLFYSVGIGQISSEVPQNLSASRPQDRQFILSSKKLLLSDSGFYLCAWSVAGSYEQYFGPGTRLTVT.

The chain combines TRBV27 with TRBJ2-1, with TRBD2 as a possible D gene (6 bases). The length of the CDR3 is 12 residues. Germline values: CDR1 MNHEY, CDR2 SMNVEV (reference sequence). The germline V and J ends were trimmed by 3 bases and 9 bases, with 9 bases remaining between them. The DNA of the CDR3 is TGTGCCAGCAGTTTCCGGGGGAGTGAGCAGTTCTTC. It is translated as CASSFRGSEQFF.

The chain joins TRBV6-6 to TRBJ1-1, with no clear D. Germline assignment: CDR1 MNHNY and CDR2 SVGAGI (reference sequence). The germline V and J ends were trimmed by 1 base and 1 base, with 4 bases remaining between them. The CDR3 totals 13 residues. CDR3 DNA: TGTGCCAGCAGTTACTACTCGAACACTGAAGCTTTCTTT. Protein: CASSYYSNTEAFF.

The chain uses TRBV18 and TRBJ2-7; 9 bases line up with TRBD1. Germline V CDR1 and CDR2: KGHSH, LQKENI. The V segment lost 3 bases and the J segment 5 bases; nucleotides outside the gene matches: 5. This CDR3 contains 14 residues. The chain's CDR3 is CASSPRDRDHEQYF. As DNA, the CDR3 is TGTGCCAGCTCACCCCGGGACAGGGACCACGAGCAGTACTTC.

The chain joins TRBV19 to TRBJ1-3, with 7 bases identical to TRBD1. Germline CDR1 LNHDA, CDR2 SQIVND (reference sequence). J was trimmed by 8 bases and V by 3 bases; bases with no gene match: 10. The CDR3 covers 15 residues. Here the CDR3 reads CASSIGTVVVDTIYF. The CDR3 DNA follows: TGTGCCAGTAGTATTGGGACAGTGGTGGTGGACACCATATATTTT.

The chain is built from TRBV29-1 and TRBJ1-2; TRBD1 agrees at 8 bases. Unmatched junction bases numbered 2, after V lost 4 bases and J lost 1 base. CDR3 length: 13 residues. Germline V gene data show CDR1 as SQVTM and CDR2 as ANQGSEA. CDR3 loop: CSVGTGYNYGYTF. In DNA form, the CDR3 reads TGCAGCGTTGGGACAGGGTATAACTATGGCTACACCTTC.

With regard to this clone: Relative to the germline gene, one junction end is altered; a read error may explain this. The genes are TRBV4-1 and TRBJ2-7; 8 bases agree with TRBD2. The germline V gene encodes CDR1 MGHRA and CDR2 YSYEKL. The CDR3 covers 17 residues. The CDR3 loop reads CASSKEPGRGDSYEQYF. As DNA, the CDR3 is TGCGCCAGCAGCAAAGAACCCGGGCGGGGGGACTCCTACGAGCAGTACTTC.

The chain has TRBV19 and TRBJ2-6; possible D gene TRBD1, 6 bases. V was clipped by 5 bases and J by 11 bases, with 16 bases between them. This CDR3 spans 14 amino acids. Germline-derived CDR1 and CDR2 are LNHDA and SQIVND (reference sequence). CDR3 protein: CASSGAGDLDVLTF. The DNA for the CDR3 is TGTGCCAGTAGTGGGGCAGGGGATTTAGACGTCCTGACTTTC.

The chain recombines TRBV25-1 with TRBJ2-4; perhaps TRBD1 as D (5 bases). V was shortened by 6 bases and J by 5 bases, with 14 bases between the two germline ends. Looked up from germline, CDR1 is MGHDK and CDR2 is SYGVNS. CDR3 length: 14 amino acids. The CDR3 bases are TGTGCCAGCAGCAAATCTGGCAGGGAAAACATTCAGTACTTC. Its translation is CASSKSGRENIQYF.

The chain recombines TRBV7-3 with TRBJ2-2, with D uncertain. CDR1 is SGHTA and CDR2 is FQGTGA in the germline V gene. The CDR3 sequence is 13 residues long. V was pared by 4 bases and J by 8 bases, with 11 bases between. The CDR3 protein is CASSSPQLGELFF. As DNA, the CDR3 is TGTGCCAGCAGCTCACCCCAGTTGGGGGAGCTGTTTTTT.

V and J are TRBV29-1 and TRBJ2-4; 7 bases fit TRBD2. V trimming: 3 bases; J trimming: 1 base; junction bases outside the gene matches: 3. The germline gives CDR1 SQVTM, CDR2 ANQGSEA. This CDR3 has 14 residues. For the CDR3, the DNA is TGCAGCGTTGAGGCGGGGGAGGCCAAAAACATTCAGTACTTC. Protein sequence: CSVEAGEAKNIQYF. Full variable domain (remainder filled in from reference TRBV29-1 and TRBJ2-4): SAVISQKPSRDICQRGTSLTIQCQVDSQVTMMFWYRQQPGQSLTLIATANQGSEATYESGFVIDKFPISRPNLTFSTLTVSNMSPEDSSIYLCSVEAGEAKNIQYFGAGTRLSVL.

This chain joins TRBV5-1 and TRBJ2-3, with D possibly being TRBD1 (5 bases). Germline-derived CDR1 and CDR2 are SGHRS and YFSETQ. The V gene lost 0 bases and the J gene lost 0 bases, with 11 bases spanning the gap. This CDR3 has 16 amino acids. The CDR3 nucleotides read TGCGCCAGCAGCTTGGTCAGTGGGGCTAGCACAGATACGCAGTATTTT. The encoded protein is CASSLVSGASTDTQYF.

CDR3 bases: TGTGCCAGCAGCCTGGGACAGGAGGGCGAAAAGAACACTGAAGCTTTCTTT. Translation: CASSLGQEGEKNTEAFF. The rearrangement joins TRBV7-8 to TRBJ1-1, with 8 nucleotides matching TRBD1. Germline lookup yields CDR1 SGHVS and CDR2 FQNEAQ. The V and J ends lost 5 bases and 1 base, in that order; junction bases with no gene match: 12. This CDR3 spans 17 amino acids.

The rearrangement links TRBV19 to TRBJ2-1, with TRBD2 matching 8 bases. V shed 5 bases and J 7 bases; nucleotides not matched to a gene: 7. Germline V CDR1 and CDR2: LNHDA, SQIVND (reference sequence). CDR3 length equals 14 residues. The CDR3 DNA reads TGTGCCAGTAGTTCGGGACTAGTGAGTAATGAGCAGTTCTTC. Translation gives CASSSGLVSNEQFF.

The chain employs TRBV6-5 and TRBJ1-1; TRBD1 aligns across 10 bases. CDR1 MNHEY and CDR2 SVGAGI come from the germline V gene. V shed 6 bases, J shed 3 bases, and the junction held 7 bases outside the gene matches. This CDR3 has 15 amino acids. Here the CDR3 reads CASSRTGTGDTEAFF. As DNA, the CDR3 is TGTGCCAGCAGCCGTACAGGGACAGGGGACACTGAAGCTTTCTTT.